What follows is one T cell receptor beta chain and its context. The record originates from a study of technical replicates of blood from a handful of donors. TCRdb keeps only in-frame clones here, not all; method: immunoSEQ multiplex PCR. This table holds over 90,000 clones, about 96% found once. The CDR3 length is 13 residues. With 3 bases removed from V and 4 bases from J, the gap between germline ends came to 9 bases. The V gene's germline CDR1 is MNHNY and CDR2 SVGAGI (reference sequence). The material sequenced was T cells isolated from PBMCs. The origin of this receptor is a human donor in good health. This rearrangement joins TRBV6-6 to TRBJ1-2, with D unclear. The CDR3 reads CASSYIFLYGYTF. For the CDR3, the DNA is TGTGCCAGCAGTTATATTTTTCTCTATGGCTACACCTTC.